The clone carrying this TCR beta chain has only a few counts. The antigen remains unidentified. TCRdb re-analysed the 5' RACE reads in MiXCR, keeping a single row per CDR3 protein. The sample contains about 530,000 distinct CDR3 sequences, under 25% of which appear only once. This specimen belongs to a study of identical twins. Overall study results and limits: Beta out-of-frame twin sharing showed a weaker excess. Modelling underestimated the level of out-of-frame TCR alpha sharing observed in monozygotic twins.

Each donor was a healthy Caucasian. The sample also formed part of further work on yellow fever vaccine responses in identical twins.

Input material: CD4+ T cells sorted from blood. The source of this sequence is a woman under 30 in good health.

The CDR3 loop is CASGSTKSRRSGEFF. The CDR3 region has the DNA TGTGCCAGCGGGTCCACGAAGAGTCGCCGATCAGGGGAGTTCTTC. The V gene is TRBV12-3 or TRBV12-4, the J gene TRBJ2-1; tentatively, D is TRBD1 (6 bases). V lost 8 bases, J lost 14 bases, and 28 bases lay in between. There are 15 residues in the CDR3.